Below, one T cell receptor beta chain is given with its context. Some clones are missing from TCRdb's copy, which holds only in-frame ones; the method was immunoSEQ multiplex PCR. The repertoire has tens of thousands of clones, approximately 91% of them found once; the top ten carry 15% to 20%. The data derive from a study of T cell responses to AZD1222 COVID-19 vaccine. The material was peripheral blood, obtained on day 0 of AZD1222 vaccination. The sequence came from an adult in good health.

CDR3 sequence: CASSQGQGTSGRKEYEQYF. DNA for the CDR3: TGTGCCAGCTCACAGGGACAGGGGACTAGCGGGAGGAAGGAATACGAGCAGTACTTC. V gene TRBV18 combines with J gene TRBJ2-7, with TRBD2 identical over 15 bases. This CDR3 is built from 19 residues. Germline V CDR1 and CDR2: KGHSH, LQKENI. J was trimmed by 4 bases and V by 4 bases; bases with no gene match: 14.